Listed below are T cell receptor beta chains from one sample, sequenced in a study of molecular identifiers for immune sequencing clone quantification. TCRdb reanalysed the PCR reads using MiXCR and keeps one entry per CDR3 protein. This table holds about 640,000 distinct CDR3 sequences, 15% to 20% found once. Sequencing input: naive CD8+ T cells from blood, with Jurkat cell RNA spiked in. These receptor sequences come from a human donor in good health. Some libraries in this study had Jurkat cell RNA spiked in. The CDR3 runs from the conserved cysteine through the conserved F or W. D genes are given only for firm matches. Some rows have no size entry. The others give once, few or many, or a class for an expanded clone.

d_call | clone_size | j_call | v_call | cdr3_nt | cdr3_aa
. | many | TRBJ1-1 | TRBV12-3/TRBV12-4 | TGTGCCAGCCGCTTTGGATGGGCCGAAGCTTTCTTT | CASRFGWAEAFF
. | many | TRBJ1-6 | TRBV4-3 | TGCGCCAGCAGCCAAGGGGGGGTAAGACCCCTCCACTTT | CASSQGGVRPLHF
TRBD2 | many | TRBJ2-3 | TRBV7-6 | TGTGCCAGCAGCCATTTCGTAGCGGGACTCACAGATACGCAGTATTTT | CASSHFVAGLTDTQYF
. | few | TRBJ2-7 | TRBV6-1 | TGTGCCAGCAGTGAGGAAGGGTTGGATCTGCTCGAGCAGTACTTC | CASSEEGLDLLEQYF
. | many | TRBJ2-7 | TRBV6-2/TRBV6-3 | TGTGCCAGCAGTTACTCTCCCGGGGCCATCGACGAGCAGTACTTC | CASSYSPGAIDEQYF
TRBD1 | many | TRBJ1-1 | TRBV7-9 | TGTGCCAGCAGCTTAGCGGACAGGGGGCAAACTGAAGCTTTCTTT | CASSLADRGQTEAFF
. | many | TRBJ1-1 | TRBV14 | TGTGCCAGCAGCCACGGGGGGCGCGGCACTGAAGCTTTCTTT | CASSHGGRGTEAFF
TRBD1 | . | TRBJ2-5 | TRBV7-9 | TGTGCCAGCAGCCCCGGACCCAACGCTCAAGACAGGGGGCTGGGAGAGACCCAGTACTTC | CASSPGPNAQDRGLGETQYF
TRBD2 | many | TRBJ2-5 | TRBV7-9 | TGTGCCAGCAGCTACCTAAGCGGGGCGGGGGAGACCCAGTACTTC | CASSYLSGAGETQYF
. | few | TRBJ1-1 | TRBV9 | TGTGCCAGCACCTTCTTACAGACAGGACCGAACACTGAAGCTTTCTTT | CASTFLQTGPNTEAFF
. | many | TRBJ2-5 | TRBV20-1 | TGCAGTGGAGGGGGAGCGGGGACTTTTTACCCCTCCCAAGAGACCCAGTACTTC | CSGGGAGTFYPSQETQYF
. | many | TRBJ2-2 | TRBV19 | TGTGCCAGCCTCGGACTTAACACCGGGGAGCTGTTTTTT | CASLGLNTGELFF
TRBD2 | many | TRBJ2-7 | TRBV5-6 | TGTGCCAGCAGCTTGGCTCGACTAGCGTGGTCCTACGAGCAGTACTTC | CASSLARLAWSYEQYF
. | many | TRBJ2-7 | TRBV6-5 | TGTGCCAGCAGTTACTCGAGGTGGGGCGAGCAGTACTTC | CASSYSRWGEQYF
TRBD2 | few | TRBJ2-7 | TRBV11-2 | TGTGCCAGCAGCTTAGGGGCTAGCGGATACTACGAGCAGTACTTC | CASSLGASGYYEQYF
. | few | TRBJ1-4 | TRBV4-3 | TGCGCCAGCAGCCAAGATAAAGGGTCTTTCACCGAAAAACTGTTTTTT | CASSQDKGSFTEKLFF